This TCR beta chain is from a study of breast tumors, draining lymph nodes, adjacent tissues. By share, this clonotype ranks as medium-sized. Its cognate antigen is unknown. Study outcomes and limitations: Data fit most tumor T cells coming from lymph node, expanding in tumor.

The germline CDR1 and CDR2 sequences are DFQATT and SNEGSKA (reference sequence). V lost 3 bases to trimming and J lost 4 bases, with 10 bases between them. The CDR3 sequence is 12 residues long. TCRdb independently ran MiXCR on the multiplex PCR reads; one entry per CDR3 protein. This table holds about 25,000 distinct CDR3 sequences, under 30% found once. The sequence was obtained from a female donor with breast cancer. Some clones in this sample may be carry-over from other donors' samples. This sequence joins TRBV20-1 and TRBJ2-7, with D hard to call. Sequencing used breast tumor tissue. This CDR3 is CSASPTDYEQYF. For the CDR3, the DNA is TGCAGTGCTAGCCCTACAGATTACGAGCAGTACTTC.